This T cell receptor (beta chain) was profiled in a study of early T cells in non-severe SARS-CoV-2 infection. Across the whole study: The sequenced material was bulk RNA from unsorted whole blood, and its chains were unpaired.

This clonotype occurred many times. TCRdb reprocessed the 5' RACE reads with MiXCR, giving one entry per CDR3 protein. This table holds around 66,000 distinct CDR3 sequences, roughly an eighth found once. Sample: whole blood. The TCR sequence derives from an adult who was a healthcare worker with PCR-confirmed SARS-CoV-2 infection or an uninfected control (not recorded which).

The CDR3 nucleotides read TGTGCCACCAGTGACCCCCGTTCTCCCAGAGGGGAGCTGTTTTTT. Protein: CATSDPRSPRGELFF. J is TRBJ2-2 and V is TRBV24-1; D remains ambiguous. Germline values: CDR1 KGHDR, CDR2 SFDVKD. The CDR3 covers 15 residues. Trimming stripped 4 bases from V and 8 bases from J, with 16 bases between.